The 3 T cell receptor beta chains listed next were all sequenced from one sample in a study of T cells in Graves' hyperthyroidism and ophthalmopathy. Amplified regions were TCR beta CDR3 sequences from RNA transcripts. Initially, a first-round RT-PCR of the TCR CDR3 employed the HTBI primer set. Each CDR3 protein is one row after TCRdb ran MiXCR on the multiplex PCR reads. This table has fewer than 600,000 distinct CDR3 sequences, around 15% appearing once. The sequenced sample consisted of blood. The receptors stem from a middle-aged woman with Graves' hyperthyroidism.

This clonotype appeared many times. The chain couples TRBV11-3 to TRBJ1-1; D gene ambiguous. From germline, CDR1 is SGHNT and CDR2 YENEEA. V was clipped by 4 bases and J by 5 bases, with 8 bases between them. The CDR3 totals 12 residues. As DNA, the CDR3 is TGTGCCAGCAGCTCTTCAAAGACTGAAGCTTTCTTT. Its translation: CASSSSKTEAFF.

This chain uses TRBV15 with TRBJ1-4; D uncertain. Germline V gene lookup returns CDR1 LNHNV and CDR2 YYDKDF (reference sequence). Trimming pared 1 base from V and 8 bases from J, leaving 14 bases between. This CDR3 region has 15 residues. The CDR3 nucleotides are TGTGCCACCAGCAGAGCAGGAGGGTTTGAGGAAAAACTGTTTTTT. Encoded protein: CATSRAGGFEEKLFF.

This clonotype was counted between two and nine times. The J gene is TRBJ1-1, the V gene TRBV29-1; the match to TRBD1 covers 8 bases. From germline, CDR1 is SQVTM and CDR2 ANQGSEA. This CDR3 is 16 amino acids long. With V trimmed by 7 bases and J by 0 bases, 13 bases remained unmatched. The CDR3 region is CSALTGVLFMNTEAFF. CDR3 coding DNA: TGCAGCGCTTTGACAGGGGTACTTTTTATGAACACTGAAGCTTTCTTT.